This T cell receptor (beta chain) was recovered during a study of identical twins listed by TCRdb under 2016. About the investigation overall: TCR alpha and beta repertoires from monozygotic twins, unrelated adults of various ages and cord blood were deep-sequenced to test whether fetal clonotypes persist. To rule out contamination, replicate twin experiments were performed at different times with different library preparation protocols. Study-level results and caveats: Abundant cord blood beta clonotypes had fewer insertions, young adult naive repertoires showed a similar but weaker trend, and memory repertoires showed no such trend. Zero-insertion analyses could be partly confounded by invariant T cells such as MAIT and iNKT, though diverse VJ usage argued against such confounding for most clonotypes. Because the same donors could not be followed over many years, the conclusions depended on cross-sectional statistical analysis. In beta out-of-frame sequences, excess twin sharing was weaker, because having fewer shared sequences lowered the signal-to-noise ratio. Recombination models systematically underestimated out-of-frame TCR alpha sharing in monozygotic twins but agreed with sharing between unrelated individuals. Out-of-frame TCR alpha sequences shared between twins showed an excess of low generation-probability sequences compared with coincidental sharing between unrelated individuals.

Every donor in the study was a healthy Caucasian. Three pairs of female monozygotic twins, all aged roughly 18 to 29 years, were included in the twin cohort. Positive isolation kits from Invitrogen were used to isolate CD4+ and CD8+ T cell populations. Libraries were constructed by 5' RACE. Data came from an Illumina HiSeq 2000. Template switching introduced a universal primer binding site; the final cDNA contained a unique molecular identifier, enabling accurate counting of TCR cDNA molecules. Specific primers in the conserved constant-segment region were used to synthesize first-strand cDNA for TCR alpha and beta chains. To control for contamination, every cDNA library was double barcoded, receiving both a SMART-Mk sample barcode and Illumina barcodes. TruSeq adapter sequences, together with Illumina sample barcodes, were added in two successive PCR steps. TCR alpha and beta cDNA libraries were sequenced on the Illumina HiSeq platform with custom primers. The authors processed their data as follows. MiGEC processed the raw reads to extract unique molecular identifiers, while MiXCR was used to determine the CDR3 positions. Recombination models were inferred per individual with the repgenHMM and IGoR tools using an EM algorithm. Shared clonotypes were analyzed with the tcR package in R, and sharing was normalized by the product of cloneset sizes. To study raw recombination free of thymic and clonal selection effects, out-of-frame nonproductive sequences were analyzed. In TCRdb, the public reads were trimmed at Q25 with fastp and aligned with MiXCR, with productive beta chains retained. CDR3 protein duplicates are merged, each entry listing the most common genes and DNA. These V and J calls are TCRdb output, not the study's own analysis. In all, the sample holds some 500,000 distinct CDR3 sequences, and roughly a fifth of those were seen once. Around 0.9% of the sample is held by the ten biggest clonotypes.

This clonotype has more than one count but fewer than ten. Which antigen it targets is not known. Per-base quality was not reported, and no clone a single base away is much larger than it. Trimming takes 1 base off V and 0 bases off J; junction bases not matched to a gene: 3. The CDR3, from cysteine to phenylalanine, totals 16 residues. The CDR3 DNA has 48 bases and is translated from base 1. Per the germline V gene (reference sequence), PRHDT is the CDR1 and FYEKMQ is the CDR2. Another study also made use of these data, one on T cells expressing NK-cell markers. From the second report: TCR beta-chain repertoires were profiled in sorted CD3+CD56+NKG2C+, CD3+CD56+NKG2C- and CD3+CD56-NKG2C+ T-cell subsets from about 8 donors. Of the eight sequenced donors, seven were found to be HCMV-seropositive and one was found to be HCMV-seronegative. To restrict sorting to alphabetaTCR-expressing T cells, an anti-gammadeltaTCR antibody was added in several experiments. In 6 or 7 donors, the dominant CD3+CD56+NKG2C+ clonotypes ranked among the top 10 CD8+ clonotypes, making up roughly 1.0-7.0% of CD8+ T cells. Those dominant clonotypes were again the most abundant among CD3+CD56-NKG2C+ cells in four donors, at roughly 25-65%. Whether the expanded NKG2C-expressing T cell clones were specific for HCMV antigens remained unclear. The eight sequenced donors were randomly selected healthy volunteers, three men and five women. HCMV serostatus was determined by detecting HCMV-specific IgG in serum with a commercial ELISA kit. Reads were demultiplexed and grouped by UMI with MIGEC, and clonotypes were assembled and quantified with MiTCR. To exclude erroneous sequences, only TCR cDNA sequences supported by at least two reads were retained. Downstream repertoire analysis used the tcR package, and clonotypes were matched across fractions by CDR3 nucleotide sequence plus V segment. Antigen specificity was annotated against VDJdb with VDJmatch, allowing one amino acid substitution in CDR3.

The rearrangement combines TRBV13 with TRBJ2-1, with 7 bases matching TRBD2. The material sequenced was CD4+ T cells sorted from blood. This receptor was obtained from a woman aged 18-30 years in good health. CDR3 reads: CASSLERGSSYNEQFF. The DNA sequence reads TGTGCCAGCAGCTTAGAGCGGGGAAGCTCCTACAATGAGCAGTTCTTC.